This entry lists 22 T cell receptor beta chains sequenced from one sample in a study of blood T cell repertoires in COVID-19. Here immunoSEQ multiplex PCR was the method, and the copy in TCRdb shows in-frame clones only, minus some. The sample contains 150,000 to 200,000 clones, about 83% of which appear only once. Sequencing input: peripheral blood. The receptors were sampled from a young woman who had recovered from COVID-19.

V and J are TRBV19 and TRBJ2-1, with TRBD2 identical over 16 bases. CDR3 length equals 16 residues. CDR1 is LNHDA and CDR2 is SQIVND in the germline V gene (reference sequence). V was pared by 3 bases and J by 9 bases, with 5 bases of the junction left unmatched. This CDR3 is CASSMGTSGRGGEQFF. CDR3 DNA: TGTGCCAGTAGTATGGGGACTAGCGGGAGGGGAGGTGAGCAGTTCTTC.

This chain uses TRBV2 with TRBJ2-1; no reliable D call. From germline, CDR1 is SNHLY and CDR2 FYNNEI. V was pared by 0 bases and J by 7 bases, with 7 bases between. The CDR3 loop spans 13 amino acids. Written as DNA, the CDR3 is TGTGCCAGCAGTGAAGCGCAACAGAATGAGCAGTTCTTC. Its protein product is CASSEAQQNEQFF.

The chain joins TRBV5-1 to TRBJ1-2, with D unclear. The CDR3 extends over 14 amino acids. The germline V gene encodes CDR1 SGHRS and CDR2 YFSETQ. V shed 3 bases and J shed 4 bases, with 13 bases lying between them. CDR3 residues: CASSSMAGGYGYTF. The CDR3 coding sequence is TGCGCCAGCAGCTCGATGGCGGGCGGCTATGGCTACACCTTC.

This sequence joins TRBV7-3 and TRBJ2-7, with no clear D. The V gene's germline CDR1 is SGHTA and CDR2 FQGTGA. The CDR3 totals 14 residues. The V end was cut by 2 bases, the J end by 4 bases, with 12 bases between. DNA of the CDR3: TGTGCCAGCAGCTTACGAGCTCAGGCTTACGAGCAGTACTTC. It specifies CASSLRAQAYEQYF.

This chain links TRBV7-2 with TRBJ1-6, with 9 bases matching TRBD1. The V gene end was trimmed by 2 bases and the J gene end by 6 bases; junction bases not matched to a gene: 5. Germline values: CDR1 SGHTA, CDR2 FQGNSA. The CDR3 is 16 amino acids. Here the CDR3 reads CASSLRDRVLNSPLHF. The CDR3 bases are TGTGCCAGCAGCTTAAGGGACAGGGTGCTTAATTCACCCCTCCACTTT.

The V call is TRBV7-3, the J call TRBJ2-1; 10 bases map to TRBD2. V lost 4 bases, J lost 7 bases, and 7 bases stayed unmatched. The CDR3 is 15 amino acids. Germline CDR1 reads SGHTA; CDR2 reads FQGTGA. In DNA form, the CDR3 reads TGTGCCAGCAGCTCCCTAGCGGGAGTAGGTAATGAGCAGTTCTTC. It specifies CASSSLAGVGNEQFF.

The chain is built from TRBV5-1 and TRBJ1-4; 11 positions match TRBD1. This CDR3 comprises 16 residues. Germline loops: CDR1 SGHRS, CDR2 YFSETQ. The ends lost 0 bases at V and 6 bases at J; junction bases unmatched: 4. This CDR3 is CASSLGGQGAYEKLFF. The CDR3 DNA sequence: TGCGCCAGCAGCTTGGGAGGACAGGGGGCTTATGAAAAACTGTTTTTT.

The chain combines TRBV5-1 with TRBJ1-2; 12 nucleotides agree with TRBD1. This CDR3 region has 16 residues. CDR1 is SGHRS and CDR2 is YFSETQ in the germline V gene. J gave up 3 bases and V 4 bases, and 7 bases lay outside the gene matches. The DNA of the CDR3 is TGCGCCAGCAGCCGAACGGGGACAGGGGGCGACTATGGCTACACCTTC. It encodes CASSRTGTGGDYGYTF.

This clone was counted a few times. J is TRBJ2-5 and V is TRBV7-2; weak D call: TRBD1 (6 bases). Trimming pared 6 bases from V and 5 bases from J, leaving 16 bases between. Germline CDR1 and CDR2: SGHTA and FQGNSA. This CDR3 is 14 amino acids long. The CDR3 region has the DNA TGTGCCAGCAGGCCACAGGGTAGGGGGGAGACCCAGTACTTC. As protein: CASRPQGRGETQYF.

The V and J genes are TRBV7-9 and TRBJ1-6; D unresolved. Germline CDR1 is SEHNR and CDR2 is FQNEAQ (reference sequence). This CDR3 has 15 residues. Trimming removed 5 bases from V and 0 bases from J, with 8 bases in between. In nucleotides, the CDR3 is TGTGCCAGCAGCCCCGAGAGCTCCTATAATTCACCCCTCCACTTT. Translated, it gives CASSPESSYNSPLHF. The complete variable domain, with remaining parts taken from reference TRBV7-9 and TRBJ1-6, reads DTGVSQNPRHKITKRGQNVTFRCDPISEHNRLYWYRQTLGQGPEFLTYFQNEAQLEKSRLLSDRFSAERPKGSFSTLEIQRTEQGDSAMYLCASSPESSYNSPLHFGNGTRLTVT.

J is TRBJ2-3 and V is TRBV3-1 (or the pseudogene TRBV3-2); tentatively, D is TRBD2 (6 bases). This CDR3 region has 14 residues. V dropped 1 base and J dropped 4 bases, with 9 bases sitting between them. Germline assignment: CDR1 LGHDT and CDR2 YNNKEL (reference sequence). DNA of the CDR3: TGTGCCAGCAGCCAAGGGCCTAGCGCAGATACGCAGTATTTT. This gives the protein CASSQGPSADTQYF.

In this sample, this clone turned up once. The genes are TRBV18 and TRBJ2-2, with TRBD1 matching over 10 bases. CDR1 KGHSH and CDR2 LQKENI come from the germline V gene. The CDR3 consists of 17 residues. J gave up 4 bases and V 2 bases, and 7 bases lay outside the gene matches. The CDR3 DNA sequence: TGTGCCAGCTCACCAGTGACAGGGGGCGCGGGCACCGGGGAGCTGTTTTTT. It is translated as CASSPVTGGAGTGELFF.

V usage is TRBV6-5 and J usage is TRBJ2-5; 8 bases match TRBD1. Trimming cost V 2 bases and J 1 base; bases outside gene matches: 0. There are 14 residues in the CDR3. Germline V gives CDR1 MNHEY, CDR2 SVGAGI. The CDR3 DNA reads TGTGCCAGCAGTTACCAGGGGGCCCAAGAGACCCAGTACTTC. Its protein is CASSYQGAQETQYF.

Concerning this clone: Other DNA sequences in this sample translate to the same CDR3. This chain links TRBV9 with TRBJ1-1; D is perhaps TRBD1 (6 bases). The V and J ends lost 2 bases and 2 bases respectively, with 7 bases between them. The CDR3 contains 13 residues. Germline V gene lookup returns CDR1 SGDLS and CDR2 YYNGEE. Here the CDR3 DNA reads TGTGCCAGCAGCGTCAGGGGAAACACTGAAGCTTTCTTT. It translates to CASSVRGNTEAFF. Variable domain in full (rest from reference TRBV9 and TRBJ1-1): DSGVTQTPKHLITATGQRVTLRCSPRSGDLSVYWYQQSLDQGLQFLIQYYNGEERAKGNILERFSAQQFPDLHSELNLSSLELGDSALYFCASSVRGNTEAFFGQGTRLTVV.

V and J are TRBV29-1 and TRBJ2-1; TRBD2 matches 10 bases. V shed 3 bases, J shed 8 bases, and the junction held 7 bases outside the gene matches. This CDR3 contains 14 residues. The germline V gene encodes CDR1 SQVTM and CDR2 ANQGSEA. CDR3 sequence (DNA): TGCAGCGTTGACTTTACTAGCGGGATGGATGAGCAGTTCTTC. Translation: CSVDFTSGMDEQFF.

The chain has TRBV4-1 and TRBJ2-7, with 7 bases that match TRBD1. Per the germline V gene, CDR1 is MGHRA and CDR2 is YSYEKL. CDR3 length: 14 residues. V trimming: 2 bases; J trimming: 0 bases; junction bases outside the gene matches: 1. The CDR3 region has the DNA TGCGCCAGCAGCCAACGACAGGGCTCCTACGAGCAGTACTTC. This gives the protein CASSQRQGSYEQYF.

This clone came up a few times. This chain joins TRBV4-1 and TRBJ2-1, with D tentatively TRBD2 (7 bases). CDR3 length: 17 amino acids. Germline V CDR1 and CDR2: MGHRA, YSYEKL. The germline V and J ends were trimmed by 0 bases and 6 bases, with 18 bases remaining between them. For the CDR3, the DNA is TGCGCCAGCAGCCAAGATCGGGGGCTAGCGGAATCCAATGAGCAGTTCTTC. It encodes CASSQDRGLAESNEQFF.

The V gene is TRBV19, the J gene TRBJ1-6; D might be TRBD1 (6 bases). Germline CDR1 and CDR2: LNHDA and SQIVND (reference sequence). This CDR3 contains 16 residues. V dropped 8 bases and J dropped 10 bases, with 24 bases sitting between them. CDR3 in amino acids: CASRELIGGWESPLHF. The DNA of the CDR3 is TGTGCCAGTCGAGAGCTTATAGGGGGTTGGGAATCACCCCTCCACTTT.

This clone was seen a few times. J is TRBJ1-4 and V is TRBV5-4; no clear D. Germline assignment: CDR1 SGHNT and CDR2 YYREEE (reference sequence). This CDR3 comprises 15 residues. The V end lost 4 bases, the J end lost 7 bases, and 17 bases lay between the germline ends. The CDR3 DNA is TGTGCCAGCAGCCGCACAGACCGATTTGGTGAAAAACTGTTTTTT. Translation gives CASSRTDRFGEKLFF.

CDR3 protein: CASSRNNRGGDYGYTF. CDR3 in DNA: TGCGCCAGCAGCCGGAATAACAGGGGAGGAGACTATGGCTACACCTTC. The chain uses TRBV4-3 and TRBJ1-2; TRBD1 agrees at 7 bases. The CDR3 totals 16 residues. The germline V gene encodes CDR1 LGHNA and CDR2 YSLEER. V shed 4 bases and J 3 bases; nucleotides not matched to a gene: 11.

The gene calls are TRBV2 and TRBJ2-3; TRBD2 matches 13 bases. The germline V gene encodes CDR1 SNHLY and CDR2 FYNNEI. V trimming: 9 bases; J trimming: 6 bases; junction bases outside the gene matches: 9. The CDR3 contains 15 residues. In DNA, the CDR3 is TGTGCCAGTAAATGGACTAGCGGGAGTTTGGATACGCAGTATTTT. Translation gives CASKWTSGSLDTQYF.

J is TRBJ1-5 and V is TRBV6-5, with D possibly matching TRBD1 (5 bases). CDR3 size: 14 residues. The germline V and J ends were trimmed by 2 bases and 6 bases, with 11 bases remaining between them. Looked up from germline, CDR1 is MNHEY and CDR2 is SVGAGI. The CDR3 reads CASSYKGVRQPQHF. CDR3 DNA sequence: TGTGCCAGCAGTTACAAAGGGGTGCGTCAGCCCCAGCATTTT.